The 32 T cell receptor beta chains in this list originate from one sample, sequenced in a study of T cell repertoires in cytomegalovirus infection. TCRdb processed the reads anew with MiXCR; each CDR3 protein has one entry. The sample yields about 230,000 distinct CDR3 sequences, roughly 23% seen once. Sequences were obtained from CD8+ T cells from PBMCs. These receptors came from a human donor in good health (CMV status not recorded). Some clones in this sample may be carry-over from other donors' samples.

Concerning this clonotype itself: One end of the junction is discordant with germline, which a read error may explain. This CDR3 reads CASRGRTELF. DNA of the CDR3: TGTGCCAGCAGAGGCCGGACAGAACTTTTT. The V gene is TRBV2, the J gene TRBJ1-1, with D possibly TRBD1 on 6 matching bases. The germline gives CDR1 SNHLY, CDR2 FYNNEI. CDR3 length: 10 residues.

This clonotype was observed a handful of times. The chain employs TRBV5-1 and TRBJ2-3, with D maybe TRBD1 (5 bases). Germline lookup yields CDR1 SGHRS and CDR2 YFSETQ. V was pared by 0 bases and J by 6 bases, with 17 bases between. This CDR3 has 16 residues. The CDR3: CASSLVGHDFGDTQYF. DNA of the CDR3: TGCGCCAGCAGCTTGGTAGGACACGACTTCGGCGATACGCAGTATTTT.

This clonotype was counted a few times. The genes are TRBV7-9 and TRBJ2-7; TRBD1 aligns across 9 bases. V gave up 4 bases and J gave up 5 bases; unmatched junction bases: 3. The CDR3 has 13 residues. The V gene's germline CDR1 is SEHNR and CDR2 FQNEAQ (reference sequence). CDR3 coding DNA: TGTGCCAGCAGCTGGACAGGGGCCAACGAGCAGTACTTC. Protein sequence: CASSWTGANEQYF.

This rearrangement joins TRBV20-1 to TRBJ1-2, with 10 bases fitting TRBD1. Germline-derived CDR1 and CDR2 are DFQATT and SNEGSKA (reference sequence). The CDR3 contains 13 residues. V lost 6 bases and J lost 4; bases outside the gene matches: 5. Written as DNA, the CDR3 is TGCAGTGCCTTGACAGGGGGCGCCTATGGCTACACCTTC. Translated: CSALTGGAYGYTF.

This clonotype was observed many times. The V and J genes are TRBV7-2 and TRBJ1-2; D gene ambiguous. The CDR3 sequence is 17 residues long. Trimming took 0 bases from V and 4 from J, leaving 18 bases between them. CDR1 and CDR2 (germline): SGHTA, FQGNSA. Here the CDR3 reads CASSLAGRPDITYGYTF. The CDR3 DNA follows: TGTGCCAGCAGCTTAGCCGGGAGGCCGGATATTACCTATGGCTACACCTTC.

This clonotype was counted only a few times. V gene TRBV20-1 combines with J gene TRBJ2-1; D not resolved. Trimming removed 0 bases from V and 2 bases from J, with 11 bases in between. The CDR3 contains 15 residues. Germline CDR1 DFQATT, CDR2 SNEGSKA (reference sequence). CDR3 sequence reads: CSARDQMEPYNEQFF. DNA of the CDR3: TGCAGTGCTAGAGATCAGATGGAGCCCTACAATGAGCAGTTCTTC.

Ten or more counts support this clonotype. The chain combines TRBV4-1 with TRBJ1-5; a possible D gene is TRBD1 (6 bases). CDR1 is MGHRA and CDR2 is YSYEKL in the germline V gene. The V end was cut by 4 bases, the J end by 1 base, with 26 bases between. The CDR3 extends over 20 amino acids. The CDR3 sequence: CASSPPARPQGTVSNQPQHF. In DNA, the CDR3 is TGCGCCAGCAGCCCCCCAGCCCGCCCGCAGGGGACTGTCAGCAATCAGCCCCAGCATTTT.

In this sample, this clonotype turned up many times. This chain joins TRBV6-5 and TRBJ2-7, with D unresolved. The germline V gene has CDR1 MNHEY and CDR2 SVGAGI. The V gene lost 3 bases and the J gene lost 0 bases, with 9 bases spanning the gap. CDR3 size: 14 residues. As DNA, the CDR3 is TGTGCCAGCAGTTATGGGTCTGCCTCCTACGAGCAGTACTTC. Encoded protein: CASSYGSASYEQYF.

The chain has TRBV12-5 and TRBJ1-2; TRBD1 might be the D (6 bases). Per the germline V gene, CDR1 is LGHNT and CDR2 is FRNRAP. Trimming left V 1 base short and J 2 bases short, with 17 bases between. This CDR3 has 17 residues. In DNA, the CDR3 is TGTGCTAGTGGTTTGGACCTAGCGGACAGAAAGAACTATGGCTACACCTTC. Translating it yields CASGLDLADRKNYGYTF.

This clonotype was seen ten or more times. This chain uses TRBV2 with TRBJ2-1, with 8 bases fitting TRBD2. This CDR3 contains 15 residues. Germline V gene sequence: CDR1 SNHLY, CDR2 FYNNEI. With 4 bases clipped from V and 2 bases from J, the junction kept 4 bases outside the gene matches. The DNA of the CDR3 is TGTGCCAGCAGTGGAGGGACTAGTCCCTACAATGAGCAGTTCTTC. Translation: CASSGGTSPYNEQFF.

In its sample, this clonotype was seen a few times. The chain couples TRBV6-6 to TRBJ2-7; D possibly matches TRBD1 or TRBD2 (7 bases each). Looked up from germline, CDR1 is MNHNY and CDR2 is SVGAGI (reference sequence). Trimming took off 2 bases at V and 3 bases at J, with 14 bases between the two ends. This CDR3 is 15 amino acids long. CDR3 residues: CASSYGRGLGYEQYF. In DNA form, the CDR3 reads TGTGCCAGCAGTTACGGGAGGGGGCTCGGCTACGAGCAGTACTTC.

The CDR3 loop is CSAIDHRGDFYGYTF. For the CDR3, the DNA is TGCAGTGCGATCGACCACAGGGGGGATTTCTATGGCTACACCTTC. The chain joins TRBV20-1 to TRBJ1-2; TRBD1 matches at 8 bases. In germline, CDR1 is DFQATT, CDR2 SNEGSKA (reference sequence). The CDR3 length is 15 residues. J gave up 4 bases and V 6 bases, and 13 bases lay outside the gene matches.

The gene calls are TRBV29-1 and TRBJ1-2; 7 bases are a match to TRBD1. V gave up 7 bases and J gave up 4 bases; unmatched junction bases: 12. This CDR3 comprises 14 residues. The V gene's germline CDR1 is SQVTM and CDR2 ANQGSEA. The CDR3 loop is CSAPPTGIGYGYTF. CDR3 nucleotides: TGCAGCGCTCCACCGACAGGGATCGGCTATGGCTACACCTTC.

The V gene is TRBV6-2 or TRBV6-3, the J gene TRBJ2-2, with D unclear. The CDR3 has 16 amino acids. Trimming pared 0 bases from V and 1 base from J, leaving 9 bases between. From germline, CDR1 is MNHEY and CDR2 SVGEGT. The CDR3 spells CASSYSRRLNTGELFF. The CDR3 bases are TGTGCCAGCAGTTACTCGAGGCGTCTGAACACCGGGGAGCTGTTTTTT.

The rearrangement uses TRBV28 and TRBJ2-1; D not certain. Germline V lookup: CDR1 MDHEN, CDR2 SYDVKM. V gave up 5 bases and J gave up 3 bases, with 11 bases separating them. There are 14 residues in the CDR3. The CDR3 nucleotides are TGTGCCAGCAGTCCCTACCCTGGCTACAATGAGCAGTTCTTC. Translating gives CASSPYPGYNEQFF.

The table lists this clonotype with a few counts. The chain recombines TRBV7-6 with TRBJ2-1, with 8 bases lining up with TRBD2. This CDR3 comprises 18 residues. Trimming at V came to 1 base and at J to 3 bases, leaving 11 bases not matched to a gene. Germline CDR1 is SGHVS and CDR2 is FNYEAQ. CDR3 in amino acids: CASSLGRGGAGVYNEQFF. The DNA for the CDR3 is TGTGCCAGCAGCTTAGGTCGGGGGGGGGCAGGGGTCTACAATGAGCAGTTCTTC.

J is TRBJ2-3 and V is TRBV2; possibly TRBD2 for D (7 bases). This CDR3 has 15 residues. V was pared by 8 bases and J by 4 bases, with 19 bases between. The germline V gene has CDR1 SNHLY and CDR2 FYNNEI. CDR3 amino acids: CASLGRGPEADTQYF. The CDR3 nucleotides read TGTGCCAGCTTGGGGCGGGGGCCGGAGGCAGATACGCAGTATTTT.

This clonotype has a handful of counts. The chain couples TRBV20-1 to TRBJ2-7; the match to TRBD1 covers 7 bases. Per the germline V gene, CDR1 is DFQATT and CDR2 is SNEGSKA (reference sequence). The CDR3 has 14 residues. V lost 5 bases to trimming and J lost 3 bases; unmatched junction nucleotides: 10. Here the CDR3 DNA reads TGCAGTGCTGAGCTCGGCGGACAGGACTACGAGCAGTACTTC. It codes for CSAELGGQDYEQYF.

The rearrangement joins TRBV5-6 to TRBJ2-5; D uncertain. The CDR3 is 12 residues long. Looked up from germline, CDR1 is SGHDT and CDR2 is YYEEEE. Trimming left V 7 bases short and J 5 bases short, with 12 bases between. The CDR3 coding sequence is TGTGCCAGCCGTCTGGGCCTCGAGACCCAGTACTTC. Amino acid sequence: CASRLGLETQYF.

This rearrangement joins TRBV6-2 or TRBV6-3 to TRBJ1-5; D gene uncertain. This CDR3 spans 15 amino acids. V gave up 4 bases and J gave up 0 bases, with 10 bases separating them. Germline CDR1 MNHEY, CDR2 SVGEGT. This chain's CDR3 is CASSSAQYSNQPQHF. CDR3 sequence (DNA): TGTGCCAGCAGTTCGGCGCAGTATAGCAATCAGCCCCAGCATTTT.

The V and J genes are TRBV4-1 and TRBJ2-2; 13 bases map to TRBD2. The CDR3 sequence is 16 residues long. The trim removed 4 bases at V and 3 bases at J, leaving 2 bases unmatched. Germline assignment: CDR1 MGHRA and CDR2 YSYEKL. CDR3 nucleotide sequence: TGCGCCAGCAGCCGTGGGACTAGCGGGGACACCGGGGAGCTGTTTTTT. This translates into CASSRGTSGDTGELFF.

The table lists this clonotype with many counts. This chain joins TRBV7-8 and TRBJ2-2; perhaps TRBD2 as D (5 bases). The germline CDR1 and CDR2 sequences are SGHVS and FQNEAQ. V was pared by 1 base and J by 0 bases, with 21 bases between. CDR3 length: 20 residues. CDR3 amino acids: CASSLGRITNGETNTGELFF. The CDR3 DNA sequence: TGTGCCAGCAGCTTAGGCCGCATAACTAACGGGGAAACGAACACCGGGGAGCTGTTTTTT.

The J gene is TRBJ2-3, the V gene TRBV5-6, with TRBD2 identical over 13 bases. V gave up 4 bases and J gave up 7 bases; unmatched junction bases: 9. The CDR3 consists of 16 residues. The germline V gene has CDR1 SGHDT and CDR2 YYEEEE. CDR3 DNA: TGTGCCAGCAGCCACCCCACTAGCGGGGGGGCTAATACGCAGTATTTT. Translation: CASSHPTSGGANTQYF.

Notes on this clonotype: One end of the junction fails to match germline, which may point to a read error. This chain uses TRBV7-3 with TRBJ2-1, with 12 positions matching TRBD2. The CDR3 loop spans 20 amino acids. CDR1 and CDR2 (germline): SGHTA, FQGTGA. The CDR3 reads CTSSSNPSLAGGPLYDEQFF. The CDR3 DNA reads TGTACCAGCAGTTCTAACCCCAGCCTAGCGGGGGGGCCTTTGTACGATGAGCAGTTCTTC.

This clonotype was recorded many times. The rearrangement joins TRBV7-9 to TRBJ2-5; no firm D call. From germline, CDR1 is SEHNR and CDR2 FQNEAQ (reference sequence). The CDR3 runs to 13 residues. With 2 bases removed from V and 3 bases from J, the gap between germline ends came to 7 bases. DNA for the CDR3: TGTGCCAGCAGCTTAAGGGCCGAAGAGACCCAGTACTTC. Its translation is CASSLRAEETQYF.

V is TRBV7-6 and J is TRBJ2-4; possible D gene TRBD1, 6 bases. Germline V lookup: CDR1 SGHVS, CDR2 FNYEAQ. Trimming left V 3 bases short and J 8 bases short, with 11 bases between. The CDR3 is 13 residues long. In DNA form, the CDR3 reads TGTGCCAGCAGCTTTCGCAGGGGCGACATTCAGTACTTC. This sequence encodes CASSFRRGDIQYF.

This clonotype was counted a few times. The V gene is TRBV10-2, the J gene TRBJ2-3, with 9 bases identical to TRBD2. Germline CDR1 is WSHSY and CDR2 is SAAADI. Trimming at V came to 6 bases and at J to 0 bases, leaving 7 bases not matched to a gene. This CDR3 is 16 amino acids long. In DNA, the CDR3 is TGCGCCAGCAGGGAGAGGACTAGCGCTAGCACAGATACGCAGTATTTT. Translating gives CASRERTSASTDTQYF.

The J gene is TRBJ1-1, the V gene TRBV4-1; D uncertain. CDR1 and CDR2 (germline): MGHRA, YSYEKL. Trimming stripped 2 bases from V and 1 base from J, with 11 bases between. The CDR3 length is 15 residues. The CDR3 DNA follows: TGCGCCAGCAGCCAACCTCCCGGCGGGAACACTGAAGCTTTCTTT. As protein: CASSQPPGGNTEAFF.

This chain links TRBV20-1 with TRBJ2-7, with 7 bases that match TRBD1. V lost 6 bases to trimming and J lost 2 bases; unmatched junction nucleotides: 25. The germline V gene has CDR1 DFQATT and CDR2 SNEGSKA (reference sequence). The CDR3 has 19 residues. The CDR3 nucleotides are TGCAGTGCCACGACAGGGAAGGATCCCCCGGGTCCCTTTACCTACGAGCAGTACTTC. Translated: CSATTGKDPPGPFTYEQYF.

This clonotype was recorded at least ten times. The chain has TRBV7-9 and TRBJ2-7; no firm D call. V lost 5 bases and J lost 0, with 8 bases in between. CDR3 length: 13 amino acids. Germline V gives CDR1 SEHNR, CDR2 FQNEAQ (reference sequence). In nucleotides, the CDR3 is TGTGCCAGCAGCCCACACCCCTCCTACGAGCAGTACTTC. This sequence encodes CASSPHPSYEQYF.

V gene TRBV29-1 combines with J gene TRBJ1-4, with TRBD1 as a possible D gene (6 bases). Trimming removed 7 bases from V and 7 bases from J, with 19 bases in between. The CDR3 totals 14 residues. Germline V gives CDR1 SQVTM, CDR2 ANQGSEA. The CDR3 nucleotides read TGCAGCGCCCGGGCGGCCGGGGGCTTTGAAAAACTGTTTTTT. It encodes CSARAAGGFEKLFF.

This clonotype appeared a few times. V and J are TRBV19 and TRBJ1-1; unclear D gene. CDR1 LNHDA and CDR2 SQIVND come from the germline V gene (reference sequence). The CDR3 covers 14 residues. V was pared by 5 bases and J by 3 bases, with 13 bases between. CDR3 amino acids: CASSFGSGDTEAFF. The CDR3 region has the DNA TGTGCCAGTAGTTTCGGGAGCGGGGACACTGAAGCTTTCTTT.